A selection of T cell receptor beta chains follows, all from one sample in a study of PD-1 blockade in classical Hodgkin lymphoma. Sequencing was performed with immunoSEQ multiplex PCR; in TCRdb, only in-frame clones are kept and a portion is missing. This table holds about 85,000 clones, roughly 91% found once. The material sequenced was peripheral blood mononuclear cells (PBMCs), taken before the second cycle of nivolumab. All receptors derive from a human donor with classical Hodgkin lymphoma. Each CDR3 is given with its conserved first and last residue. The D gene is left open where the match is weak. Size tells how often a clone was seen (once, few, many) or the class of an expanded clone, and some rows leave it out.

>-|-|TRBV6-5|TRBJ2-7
CASSYLGPYEQYF
TGTGCCAGCAGTTACTTAGGTCCCTACGAGCAGTACTTC
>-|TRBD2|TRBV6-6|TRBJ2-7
CASSSLAASSYEQYF
TGTGCCAGCAGTTCCCTAGCGGCTAGCTCCTACGAGCAGTACTTC
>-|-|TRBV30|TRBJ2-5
CAWREVGGWETQYF
TGTGCCTGGAGGGAAGTGGGAGGTTGGGAGACCCAGTACTTC
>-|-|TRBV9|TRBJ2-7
CASSAGYEQYF
TGTGCCAGCAGCGCGGGTTACGAGCAGTACTTC
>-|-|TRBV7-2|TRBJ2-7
CASSLRMIGPSYEQYF
TGTGCCAGCAGCTTACGGATGATTGGGCCCTCCTACGAGCAGTACTTC
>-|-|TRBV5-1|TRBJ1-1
CASSLVGIAMNTEAFF
TGCGCCAGCAGCTTGGTGGGGATAGCGATGAACACTGAAGCTTTCTTT
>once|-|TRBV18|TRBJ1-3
CASSPQRSGNTIYF
TGTGCCAGCTCACCGCAGAGGAGTGGAAACACCATATATTTT
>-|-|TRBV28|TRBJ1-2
CASSLAGPYGYTF
TGTGCCAGCAGTTTAGCAGGGCCCTATGGCTACACCTTC
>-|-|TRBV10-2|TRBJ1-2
CASAPRANYTPQVGGYTF
TGCGCCAGTGCCCCTCGGGCCAATTATACCCCCCAGGTCGGTGGCTACACCTTC
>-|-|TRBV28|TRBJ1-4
CASSPDNRVYEKLFF
TGTGCCAGCAGCCCCGACAACAGGGTATACGAAAAACTGTTTTTT
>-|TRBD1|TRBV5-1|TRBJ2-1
CASSSGQAYREQFF
TGCGCCAGCAGCTCCGGACAGGCCTACAGGGAGCAGTTCTTC
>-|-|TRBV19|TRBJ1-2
CASSSQGQNYGYTF
TGTGCCAGTAGTTCACAGGGCCAGAACTATGGCTACACCTTC
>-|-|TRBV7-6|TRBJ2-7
CASSSQLDPSYEQYF
TGTGCCAGCAGCTCACAACTAGACCCAAGCTACGAGCAGTACTTC
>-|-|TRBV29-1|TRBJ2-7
CSVEVGTYEQYF
TGCAGCGTTGAAGTGGGCACCTACGAGCAGTACTTC
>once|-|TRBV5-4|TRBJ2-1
CASSPRASVDNEQFF
TGTGCCAGCAGCCCTAGGGCTAGCGTAGACAATGAGCAGTTCTTC
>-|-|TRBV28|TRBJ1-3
CASSLDRRGNTIYF
TGTGCCAGCAGTTTAGATAGGAGGGGAAACACCATATATTTT
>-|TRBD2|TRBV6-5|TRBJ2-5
CASSSGRVLDSQYF
TGTGCCAGCTCTAGCGGGAGGGTTTTGGATTCCCAGTACTTC
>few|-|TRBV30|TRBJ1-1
CAWSAGIRNTEAFF
TGTGCCTGGAGTGCGGGCATCCGGAACACTGAAGCTTTCTTT
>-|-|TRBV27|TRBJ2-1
CASSSTPPGNEQFF
TGTGCCAGCAGTTCGACCCCCCCGGGCAATGAGCAGTTCTTC
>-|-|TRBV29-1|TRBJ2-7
CSVGRGTLPYEQYF
TGCAGCGTCGGAAGAGGGACTCTCCCCTACGAGCAGTACTTC
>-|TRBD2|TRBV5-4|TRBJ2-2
CASSPGLAGNTGELFF
TGTGCCAGCAGCCCGGGACTAGCGGGAAACACCGGGGAGCTGTTTTTT
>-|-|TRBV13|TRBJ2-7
CASSATRGATPFPYEQYF
TGTGCCAGCAGCGCTACCAGGGGAGCCACTCCTTTTCCCTACGAGCAGTACTTC
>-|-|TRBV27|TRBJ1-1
CASSLYPPQQTNMNTEAFF
TGTGCCAGCAGTTTATACCCCCCCCAACAGACGAACATGAACACTGAAGCTTTCTTT
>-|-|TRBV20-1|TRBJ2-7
CSAGPNYEQYF
TGCAGTGCCGGGCCGAACTACGAGCAGTACTTC
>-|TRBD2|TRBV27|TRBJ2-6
CASSLWVAGAGANVLTF
TGTGCCAGCAGTTTATGGGTAGCGGGAGCTGGGGCCAACGTCCTGACTTTC
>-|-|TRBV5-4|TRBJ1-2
CASSYRDRYYGYTF
TGTGCCAGCAGCTACCGGGACCGCTACTATGGCTACACCTTC
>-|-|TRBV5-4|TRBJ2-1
CASSLAPRYNEQFF
TGTGCCAGCAGCTTGGCGCCGAGATACAATGAGCAGTTCTTC
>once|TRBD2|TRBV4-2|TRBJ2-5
CASSQTGGGQETQYF
TGTGCCAGCAGTCAAACAGGCGGGGGCCAAGAGACCCAGTACTTC
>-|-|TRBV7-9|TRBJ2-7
CASSLAGILYEQYF
TGTGCCAGCAGCTTAGCGGGAATTCTGTACGAGCAGTACTTC
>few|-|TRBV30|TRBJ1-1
CAWSVRVSHAEAFF
TGTGCCTGGAGTGTACGGGTAAGCCACGCTGAAGCTTTCTTT
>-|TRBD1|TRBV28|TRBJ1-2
CASSLVQQGPYGYTF
TGTGCCAGCAGTTTGGTACAACAGGGGCCTTACGGCTACACCTTC
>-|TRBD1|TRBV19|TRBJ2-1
CASSSGTGSYNEQFF
TGTGCCAGTAGTTCCGGGACAGGGTCTTACAATGAGCAGTTCTTC